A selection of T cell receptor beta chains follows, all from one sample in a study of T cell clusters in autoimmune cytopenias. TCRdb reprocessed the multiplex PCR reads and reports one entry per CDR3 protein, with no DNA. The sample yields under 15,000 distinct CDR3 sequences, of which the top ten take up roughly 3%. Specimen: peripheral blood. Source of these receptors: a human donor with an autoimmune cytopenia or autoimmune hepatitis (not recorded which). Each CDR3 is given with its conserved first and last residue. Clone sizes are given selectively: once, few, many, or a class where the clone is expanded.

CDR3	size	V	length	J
CASRVRGNQPQHF	-	TRBV6-5	13	TRBJ1-5
CASSYSFTTGTEAFF	-	TRBV6-5	15	TRBJ1-1
CASTSGLAGGETQYF	-	TRBV12-3/TRBV12-4	15	TRBJ2-5
CASSPTGMTDTQYF	-	TRBV12-3/TRBV12-4	14	TRBJ2-3
CASRAQGFSEKLFF	-	TRBV6-5	14	TRBJ1-4
CASSPAQTLEAFF	-	TRBV18	13	TRBJ1-1
CAWSVRIQGGSNGYTF	-	TRBV30	16	TRBJ1-2
CASTSRGSEETQYF	medium-sized	TRBV19	14	TRBJ2-5
CASTRGAPRDTEAFF	-	TRBV19	15	TRBJ1-1
CASCDQTNNYGYTF	-	TRBV19	14	TRBJ1-2
CASSLGLGQETQYF	-	TRBV7-6	14	TRBJ2-5
CASSRAHNQPQHF	-	TRBV18	13	TRBJ1-5
CASSGPGTAFTDTQYF	-	TRBV12-3/TRBV12-4	16	TRBJ2-3
CASSGAGHLSYEQYF	-	TRBV12-3/TRBV12-4	15	TRBJ2-7
CASRDGTDTQYF	medium-sized	TRBV27	12	TRBJ2-3
CATSDLSETQYF	-	TRBV24-1	12	TRBJ2-5
CVSSLGQGRYEQFF	-	TRBV6-5	14	TRBJ2-1
CAITGGVQGQNYGYTF	-	TRBV10-3	16	TRBJ1-2
CSVGSGVKADTQYF	medium-sized	TRBV29-1	14	TRBJ2-3
CASSGTEDYGYTF	-	TRBV19	13	TRBJ1-2
CATSRSRGDQETQYF	-	TRBV15	15	TRBJ2-5
CASSPSGTGGSGYTF	-	TRBV27	15	TRBJ1-2
CASGDSPNTGELFF	-	TRBV27	14	TRBJ2-2
CASSRAGTSGNTIYF	-	TRBV6-5	15	TRBJ1-3
CASSPDSSNQPQHF	-	TRBV19	14	TRBJ1-5
CASSYFLAGGDNEQFF	-	TRBV6-2/TRBV6-3	16	TRBJ2-1
CASSRLAGGDNEQFF	medium-sized	TRBV6-5	15	TRBJ2-1
CASSLNLAAEQFF	-	TRBV27	13	TRBJ2-1
CASRRDRDGNQPQHF	-	TRBV6-5	15	TRBJ1-5
CAWSPQTYRGQFF	medium-sized	TRBV30	13	TRBJ2-1
CASSETLAGGPDEQFF	-	TRBV6-1	16	TRBJ2-1
CASRKPGTGGYEQYF	-	TRBV6-6	15	TRBJ2-7
CASSRARETQYF	-	TRBV6-6	12	TRBJ2-5
CSAKSAWDTEAFF	medium-sized	TRBV29-1	13	TRBJ1-1
CSVRLAGGTDTQYF	medium-sized	TRBV29-1	14	TRBJ2-3
CASMNRGSTGELFF	-	TRBV27	14	TRBJ2-2
CASSMRRTNYGYTF	-	TRBV19	14	TRBJ1-2